These 25 T cell receptor beta chains were sequenced from one sample in a study of T cells after yellow fever vaccination. TCRdb re-called the 5' RACE reads with MiXCR, one entry per CDR3 protein. The profile shows tens of thousands of distinct CDR3 sequences, around 7% of them singletons. Sequenced material: CD8+ T cells sorted from PBMCs, taken 9 to 10 days after the first yellow fever vaccination. The receptor source for this set is a man aged 18 to 30 who received the YFV17D yellow fever vaccine.

This clonotype appeared many times. This chain uses TRBV7-9 with TRBJ2-3; the D gene is possibly TRBD1 (5 bases). In germline, CDR1 is SEHNR, CDR2 FQNEAQ (reference sequence). CDR3 size: 15 residues. V dropped 5 bases and J dropped 2 bases, with 14 bases sitting between them. CDR3 in DNA: TGTGCCAGCAGCCCCAAGGACAAGCCCACAGATACGCAGTATTTT. This encodes CASSPKDKPTDTQYF.

This clonotype was seen at least ten times. The chain couples TRBV2 to TRBJ2-3; unclear D gene. Between the trimmed V and J ends, which lost 6 bases and 5 bases, there was a span of 6 bases. Germline V gives CDR1 SNHLY, CDR2 FYNNEI. The CDR3 has 11 amino acids. CDR3 DNA: TGTGCCAGCAGGGAGAGAGATACGCAGTATTTT. This encodes CASRERDTQYF.

This clonotype was seen ten or more times. The J gene is TRBJ1-3, the V gene TRBV29-1; D is ambiguous. This CDR3 spans 13 amino acids. With 5 bases removed from V and 2 bases from J, the gap between germline ends came to 10 bases. The germline V gene encodes CDR1 SQVTM and CDR2 ANQGSEA. The CDR3 protein is CSVWGSAGNTIYF. CDR3 nucleotides: TGCAGCGTTTGGGGTTCGGCTGGAAACACCATATATTTT.

This clonotype was observed many times. The chain recombines TRBV20-1 with TRBJ2-3; D assignment may be TRBD1 or TRBD2 (6 bases each). Per the germline V gene, CDR1 is DFQATT and CDR2 is SNEGSKA (reference sequence). V gave up 6 bases and J gave up 1 base, with 17 bases separating them. The CDR3 sequence is 15 residues long. The CDR3 spells CSAIGGDIRTDTQYF. Written as DNA, the CDR3 is TGCAGTGCCATAGGCGGGGACATACGCACAGATACGCAGTATTTT.

This clonotype was seen ten or more times. The chain joins TRBV12-3 or TRBV12-4 to TRBJ2-7; 11 positions agree with TRBD1. The CDR3 covers 15 residues. Trimming took 4 bases from V and 5 from J; bases not matched to a gene: 7. CDR3 residues: CASSYLGQGAHEQYF. In DNA form, the CDR3 reads TGTGCCAGCAGTTACCTTGGACAGGGGGCTCACGAGCAGTACTTC.

This clonotype was detected only a few times. The chain uses TRBV9 and TRBJ2-7; D is ambiguous. The germline V gene has CDR1 SGDLS and CDR2 YYNGEE. The length of the CDR3 is 13 residues. Trimming pared 2 bases from V and 0 bases from J, leaving 6 bases between. The CDR3 loop reads CASSVSGSYEQYF. CDR3 nucleotides: TGTGCCAGCAGCGTTTCGGGCTCCTACGAGCAGTACTTC.

This clonotype was seen only a few times. V usage is TRBV7-2 and J usage is TRBJ2-5; D remains unclear. Germline CDR1 and CDR2: SGHTA and FQGNSA. The CDR3 is made up of 16 amino acids. Trimming stripped 2 bases from V and 1 base from J, with 14 bases between. The CDR3 DNA reads as TGTGCCAGCAGCTTATTGGCCCAGATACCCCAAGAGACCCAGTACTTC. This encodes CASSLLAQIPQETQYF.

This clonotype occurred many times. The chain joins TRBV28 to TRBJ2-1; D perhaps matches TRBD2 (5 bases). Germline CDR1 reads MDHEN; CDR2 reads SYDVKM. V was shortened by 4 bases and J by 3 bases, with 10 bases between the two germline ends. This CDR3 region has 14 residues. The CDR3, as DNA: TGTGCCAGCAGTTCCAGAGGGATCTACAATGAGCAGTTCTTC. Encoded protein: CASSSRGIYNEQFF.

The V gene is TRBV5-5, the J gene TRBJ2-1, with D uncertain. The ends were cut back, 1 base at V and 0 bases at J, with 8 bases in the middle. There are 15 residues in the CDR3. CDR1 and CDR2 from the germline V gene are SGHKS and YYEKEE (reference sequence). CDR3 bases: TGTGCCAGCAGCTTGATTCTGAGCTCCTACAATGAGCAGTTCTTC. Protein product: CASSLILSSYNEQFF.

This clonotype was picked up many times. The J gene is TRBJ2-1, the V gene TRBV12-3 or TRBV12-4, with D possibly called TRBD1 or TRBD2 (6 bases each). V lost 5 bases and J lost 5, with 10 bases in between. The length of the CDR3 is 13 residues. The CDR3, as DNA: TGTGCCAGCAGTGAGGGGGGAGACAATGAGCAGTTCTTC. Protein sequence: CASSEGGDNEQFF.

The sample holds many counts of this clonotype. The gene calls are TRBV25-1 and TRBJ1-1; 7 bases are a match to TRBD1. This CDR3 has 14 residues. Germline V lookup: CDR1 MGHDK, CDR2 SYGVNS. With V trimmed by 4 bases and J by 2 bases, 4 bases remained unmatched. CDR3 bases: TGTGCCAGCAGTGCCCGACAGGGAAACACTGAAGCTTTCTTT. It codes for CASSARQGNTEAFF.

This clonotype was counted only a few times. V gene TRBV19 combines with J gene TRBJ2-5, with D perhaps matching TRBD2 (5 bases). V lost 3 bases and J 5 bases, leaving 10 bases between the germline ends. The CDR3 totals 13 residues. CDR1 is LNHDA and CDR2 is SQIVND in the germline V gene (reference sequence). Written as DNA, the CDR3 is TGTGCCAGTAGTATGGTCGGCGGGGAGACCCAGTACTTC. Protein: CASSMVGGETQYF.

The CDR3 DNA sequence: TGTGCCAGCAGCTCAGCAGGGTACACTGAAGCTTTCTTT. Amino acid sequence: CASSSAGYTEAFF. V is TRBV7-3 and J is TRBJ1-1; maybe TRBD1 (5 bases). The V gene lost 4 bases and the J gene lost 3 bases, with 9 bases spanning the gap. The germline V gene encodes CDR1 SGHTA and CDR2 FQGTGA. This CDR3 is 13 amino acids long.

By share, this clonotype counts as medium-sized (0.01 to 0.1%). The chain links TRBV4-3 to TRBJ2-3; a possible D gene is TRBD2 (6 bases). V was shortened by 2 bases and J by 9 bases, with 21 bases between the two germline ends. Germline V gives CDR1 LGHNA, CDR2 YSLEER. The CDR3 totals 16 residues. CDR3 loop: CASSQQVGGTRGTQYF. CDR3 nucleotide sequence: TGCGCCAGCAGCCAACAAGTGGGAGGTACCCGCGGAACGCAGTATTTT.

This clonotype appeared many times. This rearrangement joins TRBV27 to TRBJ1-3; D gene uncertain. Trimming removed 2 bases at V and 0 bases at J, with 8 bases between. CDR1 and CDR2 (germline): MNHEY, SMNVEV (reference sequence). CDR3 length: 15 residues. Here the CDR3 reads CASSLGSHSGNTIYF. CDR3 nucleotides: TGTGCCAGCAGTTTAGGGTCCCACTCTGGAAACACCATATATTTT.

This clonotype was seen many times. V gene TRBV7-8 combines with J gene TRBJ2-1, with TRBD1 matching 8 bases. In germline, CDR1 is SGHVS, CDR2 FQNEAQ. Trimming removed 2 bases from V and 8 bases from J; junction bases left unmatched: 17. The CDR3 runs to 18 residues. CDR3: CASSLPEDREELGDEQFF. CDR3 sequence (DNA): TGTGCCAGCAGCTTACCCGAGGACAGGGAGGAGTTGGGGGATGAGCAGTTCTTC.

A few counts support this clonotype. The chain carries TRBV30 and TRBJ2-7; D perhaps matches TRBD2 (6 bases). With 0 bases removed from V and 6 bases from J, the gap between germline ends came to 15 bases. The CDR3 has 14 amino acids. Germline CDR1 GTSNPN, CDR2 SVGIG (reference sequence). The DNA for the CDR3 is TGTGCCTGGAGTGTCTCTGGGGGAGGTTCCGAGCAGTACTTC. Translation: CAWSVSGGGSEQYF.

This clonotype showed up many times. The J gene is TRBJ2-1, the V gene TRBV11-1; weak D call: TRBD1 (5 bases). CDR3 length: 14 amino acids. CDR1 is SGHAT, CDR2 FQDESV, per germline (reference sequence). V gave up 4 bases and J gave up 7 bases, with 14 bases separating them. As DNA, the CDR3 is TGTGCCAGCAGCTCCGACCCGGCAGGGAATGAGCAGTTCTTC. Its translation is CASSSDPAGNEQFF. The variable domain in full, with the rest retrieved from reference TRBV11-1 and TRBJ2-1, is EAEVAQSPRYKITEKSQAVAFWCDPISGHATLYWYRQILGQGPELLVQFQDESVVDDSQLPKDRFSAERLKGVDSTLKIQPAELGDSAMYLCASSSDPAGNEQFFGPGTRLTVL.

This clonotype was counted at least ten times. This chain uses TRBV6-5 with TRBJ1-1; possibly TRBD1 for D (5 bases). Trimming removed 2 bases at V and 6 bases at J, with 10 bases between. The CDR3 spans 13 residues. Germline loops: CDR1 MNHEY, CDR2 SVGAGI. In nucleotides, the CDR3 is TGTGCCAGCAGTTACGGTTTGGGGGCTGAAGCTTTCTTT. Amino acids: CASSYGLGAEAFF.

This clonotype was picked up a small number of times. This chain's CDR3 is CASSPGIADTDTQYF. CDR3 sequence (DNA): TGTGCCAGCAGCCCCGGGATTGCGGACACAGATACGCAGTATTTT. The chain links TRBV7-8 to TRBJ2-3; maybe TRBD2 (5 bases). Germline CDR1 reads SGHVS; CDR2 reads FQNEAQ. CDR3 length equals 15 residues. V shed 5 bases and J shed 2 bases, with 14 bases lying between them.

This clonotype was counted at least ten times. The chain employs TRBV5-6 and TRBJ2-1; the D is unclear. Germline-derived CDR1 and CDR2 are SGHDT and YYEEEE. The germline V and J ends were trimmed by 0 bases and 4 bases, with 11 bases remaining between them. This CDR3 has 15 amino acids. The CDR3 nucleotides are TGTGCCAGCAGCTTGGCCTCGGAGATATACAATGAGCAGTTCTTC. Residues: CASSLASEIYNEQFF.

At least ten counts were recorded for this clonotype. The V gene is TRBV6-1, the J gene TRBJ2-1; D may be TRBD2 (5 bases). V was shortened by 3 bases and J by 2 bases, with 8 bases between the two germline ends. Germline CDR1 reads MNHNS; CDR2 reads SASEGT. This CDR3 region has 14 residues. CDR3 residues: CASSDEGTYNEQFF. The CDR3 nucleotides read TGTGCCAGCAGTGATGAGGGAACCTACAATGAGCAGTTCTTC.

This clonotype has just a few counts. This chain uses TRBV6-1 with TRBJ2-2, with D perhaps TRBD2 (5 bases). Germline lookup yields CDR1 MNHNS and CDR2 SASEGT. The CDR3 contains 16 residues. V gave up 7 bases and J gave up 6 bases, with 21 bases separating them. CDR3: CASNHLVSGIAGELFF. The CDR3 DNA reads TGTGCCAGCAACCATCTGGTGTCGGGGATTGCCGGGGAGCTGTTTTTT.

The CDR3: CASSLVTSGGTDTQYF. CDR3 in DNA: TGTGCCAGCAGCTTAGTAACTAGCGGGGGCACAGATACGCAGTATTTT. The chain uses TRBV11-2 and TRBJ2-3, with 10 bases fitting TRBD2. The CDR3 has 16 residues. Germline lookup yields CDR1 SGHAT and CDR2 FQNNGV. After removal of 1 base from V and 1 base from J, the junction contained 2 bases not matched to a gene.

This clonotype was seen at least ten times. As DNA, the CDR3 is TGCAGTGCTAGAGTTTGGGACTCCTATAATTCACCCCTCCACTTT. The encoded protein is CSARVWDSYNSPLHF. This sequence joins TRBV20-1 and TRBJ1-6; D unclear. The germline V and J ends were trimmed by 1 base and 0 bases, with 7 bases remaining between them. Germline loops: CDR1 DFQATT, CDR2 SNEGSKA (reference sequence). CDR3 length: 15 residues.